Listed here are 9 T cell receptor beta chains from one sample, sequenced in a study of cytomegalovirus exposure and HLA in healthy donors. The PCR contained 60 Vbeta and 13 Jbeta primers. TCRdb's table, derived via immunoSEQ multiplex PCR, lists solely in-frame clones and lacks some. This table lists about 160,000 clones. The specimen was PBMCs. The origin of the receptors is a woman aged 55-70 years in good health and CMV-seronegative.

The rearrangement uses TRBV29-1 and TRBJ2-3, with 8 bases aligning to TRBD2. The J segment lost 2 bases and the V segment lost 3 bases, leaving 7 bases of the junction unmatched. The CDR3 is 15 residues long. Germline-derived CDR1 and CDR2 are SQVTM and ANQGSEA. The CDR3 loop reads CSVELTSGLTDTQYF. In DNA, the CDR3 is TGCAGCGTTGAGCTAACTAGCGGACTCACAGATACGCAGTATTTT.

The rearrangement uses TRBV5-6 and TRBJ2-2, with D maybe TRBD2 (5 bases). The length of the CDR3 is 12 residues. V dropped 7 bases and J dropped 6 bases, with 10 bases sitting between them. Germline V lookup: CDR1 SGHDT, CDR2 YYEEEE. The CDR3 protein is CASGEGPGELFF. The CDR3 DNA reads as TGTGCCAGCGGCGAGGGTCCCGGGGAGCTGTTTTTT.

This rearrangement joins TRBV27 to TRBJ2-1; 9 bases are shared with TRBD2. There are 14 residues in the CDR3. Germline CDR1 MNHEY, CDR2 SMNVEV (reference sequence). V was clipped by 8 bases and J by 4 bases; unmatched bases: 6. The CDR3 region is CASRAGGSYNEQFF. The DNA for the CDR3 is TGTGCCAGCCGCGCGGGGGGGAGTTACAATGAGCAGTTCTTC.

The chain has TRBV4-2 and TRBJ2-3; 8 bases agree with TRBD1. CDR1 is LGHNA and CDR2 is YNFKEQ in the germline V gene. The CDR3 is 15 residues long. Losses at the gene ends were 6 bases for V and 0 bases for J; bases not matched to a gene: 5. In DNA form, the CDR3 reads TGTGCCAGCAGGTCCACAGGGGGGAGCACAGATACGCAGTATTTT. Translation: CASRSTGGSTDTQYF.

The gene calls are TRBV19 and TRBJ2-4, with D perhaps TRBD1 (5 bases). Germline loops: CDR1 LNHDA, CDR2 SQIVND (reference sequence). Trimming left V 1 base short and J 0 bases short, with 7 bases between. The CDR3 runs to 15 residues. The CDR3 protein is CASSIVQGAKNIQYF. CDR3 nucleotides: TGTGCCAGTAGTATAGTGCAGGGAGCCAAAAACATTCAGTACTTC.

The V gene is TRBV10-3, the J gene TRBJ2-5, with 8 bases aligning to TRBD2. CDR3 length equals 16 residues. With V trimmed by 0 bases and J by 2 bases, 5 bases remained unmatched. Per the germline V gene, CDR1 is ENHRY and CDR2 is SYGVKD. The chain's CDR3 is CAISESTASGQETQYF. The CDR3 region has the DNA TGTGCCATCAGTGAGTCGACTGCTAGCGGGCAAGAGACCCAGTACTTC.

The CDR3 DNA sequence: TGCGCCAGCAGCCAAGATCAGGGACAGGTTGGCACCGGGGAGCTGTTTTTT. Encoded protein: CASSQDQGQVGTGELFF. This chain joins TRBV4-1 and TRBJ2-2; 8 bases agree with TRBD1. V was pared by 0 bases and J by 4 bases, with 7 bases of the junction left unmatched. The CDR3 spans 17 residues. Germline lookup yields CDR1 MGHRA and CDR2 YSYEKL.

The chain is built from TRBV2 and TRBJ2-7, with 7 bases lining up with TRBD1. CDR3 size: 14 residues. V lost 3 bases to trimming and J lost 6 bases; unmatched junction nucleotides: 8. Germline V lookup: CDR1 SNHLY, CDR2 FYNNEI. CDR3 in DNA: TGTGCCAGCAGTGAGCAACAGGGGAAGGGCGAGCAGTACTTC. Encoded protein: CASSEQQGKGEQYF.

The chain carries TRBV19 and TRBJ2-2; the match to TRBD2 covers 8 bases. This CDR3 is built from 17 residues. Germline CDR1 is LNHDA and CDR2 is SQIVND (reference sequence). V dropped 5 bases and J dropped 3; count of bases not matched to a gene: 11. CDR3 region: CASSQPPTSEDTGELFF. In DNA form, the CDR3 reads TGTGCCAGTAGTCAACCTCCGACTAGCGAGGACACCGGGGAGCTGTTTTTT.